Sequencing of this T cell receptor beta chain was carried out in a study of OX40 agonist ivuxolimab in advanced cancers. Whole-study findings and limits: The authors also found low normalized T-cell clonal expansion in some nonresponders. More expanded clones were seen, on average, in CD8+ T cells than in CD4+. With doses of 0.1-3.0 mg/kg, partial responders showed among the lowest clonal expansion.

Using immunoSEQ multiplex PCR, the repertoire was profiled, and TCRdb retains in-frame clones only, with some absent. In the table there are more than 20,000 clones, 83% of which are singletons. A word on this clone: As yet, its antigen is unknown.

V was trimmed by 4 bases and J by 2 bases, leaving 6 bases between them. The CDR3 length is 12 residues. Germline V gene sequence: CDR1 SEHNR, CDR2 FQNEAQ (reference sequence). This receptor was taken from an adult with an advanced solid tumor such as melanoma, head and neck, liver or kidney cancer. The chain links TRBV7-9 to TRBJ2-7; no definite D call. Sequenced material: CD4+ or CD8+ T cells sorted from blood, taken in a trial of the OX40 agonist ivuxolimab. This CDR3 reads CASSSPPYEQYF. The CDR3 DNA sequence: TGTGCCAGCAGCTCACCCCCCTACGAGCAGTACTTC.